This TCR beta chain was obtained from a study of beta chain features in type 1 diabetes. Broader study findings: When Type 1 diabetes patients were examined, their TCRB CDR3s proved moderately but significantly shorter in all four CD4+ subsets.

This clone was picked up a small number of times. Its antigen is undetermined. Per the germline V gene, CDR1 is SGHRS and CDR2 is YFSETQ. Trimming cost V 0 bases and J 4 bases; bases outside gene matches: 9. This CDR3 comprises 18 residues. There was one heparinised blood draw per donor, averaging roughly 120 mL. The authors sorted CD4+ naive, central memory, regulatory and stem cell-like memory cells via CD45RO/CCR7/CD25/CD127/CD95/CD27. The investigators reverse transcribed all of the isolated RNA, so they sequenced expressed TCRB transcripts. The repertoire was sequenced with immunoSEQ multiplex PCR; TCRdb's copy has only in-frame clones and lacks some. The sample consists of about 47,000 clones, just under 45% of them appearing once.

Material for sequencing was stem cell memory CD4+ T cells from blood. The chain is built from TRBV5-1 and TRBJ2-3, with 12 nucleotides matching TRBD2. The origin of this receptor is a man aged 25 to 40 with type 1 diabetes. CDR3 region: CASSLAASGRAGPDTQYF. DNA for the CDR3: TGCGCCAGCAGCTTGGCCGCTAGCGGGAGGGCCGGGCCAGATACGCAGTATTTT.